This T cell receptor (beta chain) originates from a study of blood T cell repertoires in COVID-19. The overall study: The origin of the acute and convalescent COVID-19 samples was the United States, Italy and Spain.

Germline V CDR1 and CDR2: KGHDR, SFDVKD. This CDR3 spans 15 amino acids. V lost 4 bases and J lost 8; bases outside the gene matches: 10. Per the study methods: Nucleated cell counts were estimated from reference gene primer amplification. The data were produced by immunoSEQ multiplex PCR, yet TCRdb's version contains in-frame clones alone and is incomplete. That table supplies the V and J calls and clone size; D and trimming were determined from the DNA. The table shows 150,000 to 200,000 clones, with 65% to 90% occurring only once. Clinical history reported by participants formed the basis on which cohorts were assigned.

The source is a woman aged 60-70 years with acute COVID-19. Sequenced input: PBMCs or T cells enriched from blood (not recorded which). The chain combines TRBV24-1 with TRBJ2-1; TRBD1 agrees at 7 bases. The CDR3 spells CATSDPTGSYYEQFF. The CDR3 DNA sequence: TGTGCCACCAGTGACCCGACAGGGTCCTATTATGAGCAGTTCTTC.